The rows below give T cell receptor beta chains drawn from one sample of a study of T cell changes during pregnancy in multiple sclerosis. The protocol was immunoSEQ multiplex PCR, while the TCRdb copy is restricted to in-frame clones and leaves out a portion. Of around 62,000 clones in the sample, nearly 90% were seen once. Sequences were derived from peripheral blood, sampled in the first trimester of pregnancy. Receptors originate from a female donor with multiple sclerosis, enrolled in a pregnancy study. Each CDR3 is given with its conserved first and last residue. The D gene is left open where the match is weak. Expanded clones get a size class; other rows say once, few or many, or leave the size out.

J gene | clone size | V gene | D gene | CDR3 protein | CDR3 DNA
TRBJ2-2 | - | TRBV27 | - | CASRPDGDTGELFF | TGTGCCAGCAGACCTGACGGGGACACCGGGGAGCTGTTTTTT
TRBJ1-1 | - | TRBV2 | TRBD1 | CASRRQGWDTEAFF | TGTGCCAGCAGAAGACAGGGATGGGACACTGAAGCTTTCTTT
TRBJ2-7 | - | TRBV30 | TRBD2 | CAWSLWVAGSYEQYF | TGTGCCTGGAGCCTATGGGTAGCGGGCTCCTACGAGCAGTACTTC
TRBJ2-2 | - | TRBV5-1 | - | CASSLVSVVGELFF | TGCGCCAGCAGCTTGGTTTCGGTTGTCGGGGAGCTGTTTTTT
TRBJ1-3 | - | TRBV4-2 | TRBD1 | CASNKGQSSGNTIYF | TGTGCCAGCAATAAGGGACAGAGCTCTGGAAACACCATATATTTT
TRBJ2-7 | - | TRBV7-6 | TRBD2 | CASSDVIAGGFSYEQYF | TGTGCCAGCAGCGACGTAATAGCGGGAGGGTTTTCCTACGAGCAGTACTTC
TRBJ1-5 | - | TRBV27 | TRBD1 | CASKTGTGGLGNQPQHF | TGTGCCAGCAAAACCGGGACAGGGGGGCTAGGCAATCAGCCCCAGCATTTT
TRBJ1-2 | - | TRBV29-1 | TRBD1 | CSVLLARGLGNGYTF | TGCAGCGTTTTATTGGCGAGGGGGCTGGGAAATGGCTACACCTTC
TRBJ2-1 | few | TRBV5-6 | TRBD2 | CASSLARLAGERDEQFF | TGTGCCAGCAGCTTGGCGCGGCTAGCGGGGGAGAGAGATGAGCAGTTCTTC
TRBJ2-2 | few | TRBV5-8 | - | CASSLISHSGAGELFF | TGTGCCAGCAGCTTGATCTCCCATTCGGGGGCCGGGGAGCTGTTTTTT
TRBJ2-7 | - | TRBV25-1 | TRBD2 | CASSETSGSNEQYF | TGTGCCAGCAGTGAGACTAGCGGGAGTAACGAGCAGTACTTC
TRBJ2-2 | once | TRBV5-4 | TRBD2 | CASSPTGGLNTGELFF | TGTGCCAGCAGCCCAACGGGGGGACTCAACACCGGGGAGCTGTTTTTT
TRBJ2-7 | few | TRBV29-1 | TRBD2 | CSVSGGRSEQYF | TGCAGCGTTAGCGGGGGAAGATCCGAGCAGTACTTC
TRBJ2-7 | - | TRBV5-6 | - | CASSNYGSWVKFAYEQYF | TGTGCCAGCAGCAACTACGGGTCCTGGGTGAAGTTCGCCTACGAGCAGTACTTC
TRBJ2-7 | - | TRBV19 | TRBD1 | CASSTLQGVYEQYF | TGTGCCAGTAGTACCCTACAGGGGGTCTACGAGCAGTACTTC
TRBJ2-5 | - | TRBV7-2 | - | CASSRNLGEETQYF | TGTGCCAGCAGCCGAAATCTAGGAGAAGAGACCCAGTACTTC
TRBJ2-2 | - | TRBV11-3 | - | CASSFFLGGLFF | TGTGCCAGCAGCTTTTTCCTGGGGGGGCTGTTTTTT
TRBJ1-1 | - | TRBV6-5 | - | CASSQWTMNTEAFF | TGTGCCAGCAGTCAATGGACTATGAACACTGAAGCTTTCTTT
TRBJ1-1 | - | TRBV4-3 | TRBD1 | CASSQGQGAQAFF | TGCGCCAGCAGCCAAGGACAGGGGGCTCAAGCTTTCTTT
TRBJ2-6 | - | TRBV4-1 | - | CASSQSQTVLSGANVLTF | TGCGCCAGCAGCCAAAGCCAAACGGTGCTCTCTGGGGCCAACGTCCTGACTTTC
TRBJ2-2 | - | TRBV2 | - | CASRNLRGGNTGELFF | TGTGCCAGCAGAAATCTCAGAGGGGGTAACACCGGGGAGCTGTTTTTT
TRBJ1-1 | - | TRBV27 | TRBD1 | CASSLSPTGGPNTEAFF | TGTGCCAGCAGTTTATCTCCTACAGGGGGCCCGAACACTGAAGCTTTCTTT
TRBJ1-2 | - | TRBV6-6 | - | CASSRDNTNYGYTF | TGTGCCAGCAGTCGGGACAATACTAACTATGGCTACACCTTC
TRBJ1-2 | many | TRBV5-1 | TRBD1 | CASSTWTGPTGGYTF | TGCGCCAGCAGCACCTGGACAGGACCCACCGGCGGCTACACCTTC
TRBJ1-2 | - | TRBV7-9 | - | CASSSSGGDGYGYTF | TGTGCCAGCAGCTCCAGTGGGGGGGATGGCTATGGCTACACCTTC
TRBJ1-1 | - | TRBV6-1 | - | CASINALEAFF | TGTGCCAGCATTAACGCGCTTGAAGCTTTCTTT
TRBJ2-7 | - | TRBV7-9 | - | CASSQATTREQYF | TGTGCCAGCAGCCAAGCGACGACCCGCGAGCAGTACTTC
TRBJ2-7 | - | TRBV7-3 | TRBD1 | CASSLTGNRGRHEQYF | TGTGCCAGCAGCTTAACGGGGAACAGGGGGCGCCACGAGCAGTACTTC
TRBJ1-3 | - | TRBV30 | TRBD1 | CAWGQAAAGNTIYF | TGTGCCTGGGGACAGGCAGCGGCTGGAAACACCATATATTTT
TRBJ2-1 | - | TRBV7-9 | TRBD2 | CASSPSLAGAYNEQFF | TGTGCCAGCAGCCCTTCACTAGCGGGAGCCTACAATGAGCAGTTCTTC
TRBJ2-7 | - | TRBV29-1 | TRBD2 | CSVAGTSGNEQYF | TGCAGCGTCGCCGGGACTAGCGGGAACGAGCAGTACTTC
TRBJ2-4 | - | TRBV29-1 | - | CSVAALAKNIQYF | TGCAGCGTTGCCGCACTAGCCAAAAACATTCAGTACTTC
TRBJ1-1 | - | TRBV5-6 | - | CASSLFSEAFF | TGTGCCAGCAGCTTATTCAGTGAAGCTTTCTTT
TRBJ1-3 | - | TRBV19 | - | CASSGRVAGNTIYF | TGTGCCAGTAGTGGTCGCGTAGCTGGAAACACCATATATTTT
TRBJ2-3 | - | TRBV6-4 | - | CASSMGVTDTQYF | TGTGCCAGCAGTATGGGAGTCACAGATACGCAGTATTTT
TRBJ2-7 | few | TRBV19 | - | CATETKTYEQYF | TGTGCCACCGAAACTAAAACCTACGAGCAGTACTTC
TRBJ1-4 | - | TRBV4-1 | - | CASSHHRVIEEEKLFF | TGCGCCAGCAGCCACCACAGGGTTATCGAGGAAGAAAAACTGTTTTTT
TRBJ2-3 | - | TRBV5-1 | TRBD2 | CASSPQGLAGADTQYF | TGCGCCAGCAGCCCACAAGGACTAGCGGGAGCAGATACGCAGTATTTT
TRBJ2-2 | - | TRBV27 | - | CASSLSLDFTGELFF | TGTGCCAGCAGTTTGAGTCTAGACTTCACCGGGGAGCTGTTTTTT
TRBJ1-3 | - | TRBV5-1 | - | CASRDIGSGNTIYF | TGCGCCAGCAGGGACATAGGCTCTGGAAACACCATATATTTT
TRBJ1-2 | - | TRBV6-5 | - | CASSSQGSGYTF | TGTGCCAGCAGCTCGCAGGGGAGCGGCTACACCTTC
TRBJ2-2 | - | TRBV7-9 | - | CASSFTRDKDGELFF | TGTGCCAGCAGCTTCACTAGAGATAAAGACGGGGAGCTGTTTTTT